The 32 T cell receptor beta chains given below trace back to one sample, sequenced in a study of CD8 T cells in Susac syndrome. Random hexamers were used to reverse transcribe the RNA input (about 0.5 to 1 ug). TCRdb reprocessed the immunoSEQ multiplex PCR reads with MiXCR, giving one entry per CDR3 protein. This table has tens of thousands of distinct CDR3 sequences, around 95% appearing once. The sequenced sample consisted of CD8+ T cells from PBMCs. All receptors derive from a human donor with Susac syndrome.

J is TRBJ1-5 and V is TRBV27; 9 positions agree with TRBD1. V dropped 5 bases and J dropped 6; count of bases not matched to a gene: 5. The CDR3 spans 14 residues. The germline V gene encodes CDR1 MNHEY and CDR2 SMNVEV (reference sequence). In DNA form, the CDR3 reads TGTGCCAGCAGTGCGACAGGGGGAAGTCAGCCCCAGCATTTT. Translating gives CASSATGGSQPQHF.

This clonotype was detected once. The rearrangement links TRBV20-1 to TRBJ2-1; D unclear. This CDR3 comprises 16 residues. V lost 0 bases and J 0 bases, leaving 12 bases between the germline ends. Germline V gene lookup returns CDR1 DFQATT and CDR2 SNEGSKA (reference sequence). CDR3 loop: CSARDHLVSSYNEQFF. Written as DNA, the CDR3 is TGCAGTGCTAGAGATCACCTCGTGAGCTCCTACAATGAGCAGTTCTTC.

The chain has TRBV29-1 and TRBJ2-5; 7 bases match TRBD1. The CDR3 has 14 amino acids. Unmatched junction bases numbered 12, after V lost 6 bases and J lost 5 bases. Germline V gives CDR1 SQVTM, CDR2 ANQGSEA. CDR3 region: CSVVPGTAGETQYF. The CDR3 DNA reads as TGCAGCGTCGTACCCGGGACAGCCGGGGAGACCCAGTACTTC.

This clonotype was picked up a small number of times. This sequence joins TRBV9 and TRBJ2-1; 7 bases align to TRBD2. The CDR3 has 12 amino acids. V lost 4 bases and J lost 7; bases outside the gene matches: 2. CDR1 is SGDLS and CDR2 is YYNGEE in the germline V gene. The CDR3 DNA reads as TGTGCCAGCAGCTGGGGGGGGAATGAGCAGTTCTTC. Translating it yields CASSWGGNEQFF. Using reference TRBV9 and TRBJ2-1 for the parts outside the CDR3, the full variable domain is DSGVTQTPKHLITATGQRVTLRCSPRSGDLSVYWYQQSLDQGLQFLIQYYNGEERAKGNILERFSAQQFPDLHSELNLSSLELGDSALYFCASSWGGNEQFFGPGTRLTVL.

The rearrangement uses TRBV15 and TRBJ1-2; perhaps TRBD1 as D (5 bases). There are 17 residues in the CDR3. CDR1 is LNHNV, CDR2 YYDKDF, per germline (reference sequence). The V gene lost 0 bases and the J gene lost 5 bases, with 19 bases spanning the gap. The CDR3 DNA sequence: TGTGCCACCAGCAGAGATGTAGGGGACCGGTCTCTTTATGGCTACACCTTC. Encoded protein: CATSRDVGDRSLYGYTF.

This rearrangement joins TRBV15 to TRBJ1-1, with 9 bases fitting TRBD1. CDR3 length: 14 residues. CDR1 and CDR2 (germline): LNHNV, YYDKDF (reference sequence). J lost 5 bases, V lost 4 bases, and 5 bases had no gene match. This chain's CDR3 is CATSTGQGWTEAFF. The CDR3 DNA reads TGTGCCACCAGCACGGGACAGGGATGGACTGAAGCTTTCTTT.

The chain carries TRBV4-2 and TRBJ2-5; 8 bases agree with TRBD1. Trimming cost V 2 bases and J 1 base; bases outside gene matches: 3. The CDR3 runs 15 residues. Germline V gene data show CDR1 as LGHNA and CDR2 as YNFKEQ. CDR3 nucleotide sequence: TGTGCCAGCAGCCAAACGGACAGGGCCCAAGAGACCCAGTACTTC. This gives the protein CASSQTDRAQETQYF.

This clonotype was seen once. The CDR3 DNA follows: TGCAGCGTTGAAGAGCGGGGGAGTAAGAACAATGAGCAGTTCTTC. Translating it yields CSVEERGSKNNEQFF. The V call is TRBV29-1, the J call TRBJ2-1, with TRBD2 matching over 7 bases. In germline, CDR1 is SQVTM, CDR2 ANQGSEA. The length of the CDR3 is 15 residues. The J segment lost 5 bases and the V segment lost 0 bases, leaving 7 bases of the junction unmatched.

This clonotype showed up just once. The rearrangement links TRBV6-2 or TRBV6-3 to TRBJ2-7; 8 nucleotides agree with TRBD2. The V segment lost 0 bases and the J segment 6 bases; nucleotides outside the gene matches: 7. Looked up from germline, CDR1 is MNHEY and CDR2 is SVGEGT. CDR3 size: 15 residues. Written as DNA, the CDR3 is TGTGCCAGCAGTTACTCCGGGACTAGGAGTTTCGAGCAGTACTTC. As protein: CASSYSGTRSFEQYF.

This clonotype occurred once. This chain uses TRBV29-1 with TRBJ2-7; 7 bases line up with TRBD1. V trimming: 6 bases; J trimming: 3 bases; junction bases outside the gene matches: 20. CDR1 is SQVTM, CDR2 ANQGSEA, per germline. The CDR3 loop spans 17 amino acids. CDR3 region: CSVEKQGPLLGLYEQYF. The CDR3 nucleotides are TGCAGCGTAGAAAAACAGGGGCCTCTACTCGGTCTCTACGAGCAGTACTTC.

This chain joins TRBV12-5 and TRBJ1-5, with D unresolved. CDR3 length: 15 amino acids. Deletions cut 1 base from V and 0 bases from J, with 7 bases between. The germline V gene encodes CDR1 LGHNT and CDR2 FRNRAP. CDR3 coding DNA: TGTGCTAGTGGTTTGGGGCCTGATAGCAATCAGCCCCAGCATTTT. It is translated as CASGLGPDSNQPQHF.

The CDR3 DNA is TGTGCCAGCAGCTTTATGACCACTGCGGTTCAGTACTTC. Its translation is CASSFMTTAVQYF. This chain connects TRBV7-9 to TRBJ2-4, with D unresolved. The CDR3 consists of 13 residues. Trimming removed 3 bases at V and 11 bases at J, with 14 bases between. The V gene's germline CDR1 is SEHNR and CDR2 FQNEAQ (reference sequence).

The rearrangement links TRBV2 to TRBJ2-1; 11 bases line up with TRBD2. This CDR3 has 15 residues. The germline V gene encodes CDR1 SNHLY and CDR2 FYNNEI. With 6 bases clipped from V and 2 bases from J, the junction kept 3 bases outside the gene matches. DNA of the CDR3: TGTGCCAGCAGCGGGACTAGCGGACCCTACAATGAGCAGTTCTTC. Protein product: CASSGTSGPYNEQFF.

V usage is TRBV18 and J usage is TRBJ2-1; D call uncertain. The CDR3 spans 14 residues. In germline, CDR1 is KGHSH, CDR2 LQKENI. Between the trimmed V and J ends, which lost 3 bases and 0 bases, there was a span of 6 bases. CDR3 region: CASSPRPSYNEQFF. CDR3 in DNA: TGTGCCAGCTCACCGAGACCCTCCTACAATGAGCAGTTCTTC.

The gene calls are TRBV30 and TRBJ1-1; D gene unclear. Germline CDR1 is GTSNPN and CDR2 is SVGIG (reference sequence). The CDR3 totals 13 residues. Trimming removed 0 bases at V and 2 bases at J, with 7 bases between. Written as DNA, the CDR3 is TGTGCCTGGAGTGTCGAGGATAACACTGAAGCTTTCTTT. Protein: CAWSVEDNTEAFF.

V usage is TRBV20-1 and J usage is TRBJ2-3; D might be TRBD1 or TRBD2, each matching 5 bases. The V gene lost 5 bases and the J gene lost 4 bases, with 16 bases spanning the gap. The CDR3 has 14 amino acids. CDR1 is DFQATT, CDR2 SNEGSKA, per germline (reference sequence). CDR3 protein: CSAGDRGKPDTQYF. As DNA, the CDR3 is TGCAGTGCTGGGGACCGTGGGAAGCCAGATACGCAGTATTTT.

The chain has TRBV2 and TRBJ2-5; no clear D gene. Trimming removed 4 bases at V and 0 bases at J, with 21 bases between. Germline V gives CDR1 SNHLY, CDR2 FYNNEI. The CDR3 is 18 residues long. Written as DNA, the CDR3 is TGTGCCAGCAGTGTGGTCGCCCGTGGCGGTTCTTACCAAGAGACCCAGTACTTC. This translates into CASSVVARGGSYQETQYF.

V and J are TRBV30 and TRBJ2-1; D call uncertain. The V end lost 7 bases, the J end lost 8 bases, and 9 bases lay between the germline ends. Germline-derived CDR1 and CDR2 are GTSNPN and SVGIG (reference sequence). The CDR3 sequence is 10 residues long. The CDR3 loop reads CASETDEQFF. As DNA, the CDR3 is TGTGCCTCTGAGACGGATGAGCAGTTCTTC.

The chain is built from TRBV5-1 and TRBJ1-1; possibly TRBD1 for D (5 bases). CDR3 length equals 13 residues. The germline V gene has CDR1 SGHRS and CDR2 YFSETQ. V gave up 0 bases and J gave up 10 bases, with 13 bases separating them. CDR3 protein: CASSLEGAFGAFF. The CDR3 nucleotides are TGCGCCAGCAGCTTGGAAGGGGCGTTTGGAGCTTTCTTT.

Here the CDR3 DNA reads TGTGCCAGCAGCGTGGGAGGGGGAGGCGGTGAGACCCAGTACTTC. It is translated as CASSVGGGGGETQYF. The rearrangement links TRBV9 to TRBJ2-5; weak D call: TRBD2 (7 bases). In germline, CDR1 is SGDLS, CDR2 YYNGEE. V lost 2 bases and J 5 bases, leaving 16 bases between the germline ends. The CDR3 spans 15 residues.

V usage is TRBV7-9 and J usage is TRBJ2-1, with a tentative D call TRBD2 (5 bases). The CDR3 is 16 amino acids. V was shortened by 1 base and J by 9 bases, with 19 bases between the two germline ends. Germline CDR1 SEHNR, CDR2 FQNEAQ (reference sequence). CDR3 residues: CASSLELVLPSGEQFF. The CDR3 DNA sequence: TGTGCCAGCAGCTTAGAACTAGTATTGCCGTCAGGTGAGCAGTTCTTC. The whole variable domain, filled in from reference TRBV7-9 and TRBJ2-1, reads DTGVSQNPRHKITKRGQNVTFRCDPISEHNRLYWYRQTLGQGPEFLTYFQNEAQLEKSRLLSDRFSAERPKGSFSTLEIQRTEQGDSAMYLCASSLELVLPSGEQFFGPGTRLTVL.

In nucleotides, the CDR3 is TGTGCCAGCAGCTGGGTACAGGGGGCGTCTGAGACCCAGTACTTC. This codes for CASSWVQGASETQYF. This chain connects TRBV7-9 to TRBJ2-5, with TRBD1 matching over 9 bases. The CDR3 is 15 residues long. J lost 5 bases, V lost 4 bases, and 8 bases had no gene match. Germline V gene data show CDR1 as SEHNR and CDR2 as FQNEAQ (reference sequence). The full variable domain, its missing parts supplied by reference TRBV7-9 and TRBJ2-5, is DTGVSQNPRHKITKRGQNVTFRCDPISEHNRLYWYRQTLGQGPEFLTYFQNEAQLEKSRLLSDRFSAERPKGSFSTLEIQRTEQGDSAMYLCASSWVQGASETQYFGPGTRLLVL.

V and J are TRBV5-6 and TRBJ2-1; D unclear. Trimming stripped 4 bases from V and 4 bases from J, with 6 bases between. Per germline, CDR1 SGHDT and CDR2 YYEEEE. The CDR3 is 12 amino acids. The CDR3 bases are TGTGCCAGCAGCCCTCAGTACAATGAGCAGTTCTTC. It codes for CASSPQYNEQFF.

The chain combines TRBV29-1 with TRBJ2-7, with D possibly called TRBD1 or TRBD2 (5 bases each). The germline gives CDR1 SQVTM, CDR2 ANQGSEA. Trimming shortened V by 8 bases and J by 6 bases, and 14 bases separated the two germline ends. The CDR3 loop spans 11 amino acids. CDR3 protein: CSIRDLGEQYF. DNA of the CDR3: TGCAGCATCCGGGACCTCGGCGAGCAGTACTTC.

The rearrangement joins TRBV12-3 or TRBV12-4 to TRBJ2-5; tentatively, D is TRBD1 (6 bases). The CDR3 totals 14 residues. V lost 0 bases and J lost 1, with 6 bases in between. In nucleotides, the CDR3 is TGTGCCAGCAGTTTAGCACAGGGCCAAGAGACCCAGTACTTC. It yields the protein CASSLAQGQETQYF.

The V gene is TRBV29-1, the J gene TRBJ1-3; TRBD1 agrees at 7 bases. Germline trimming cut 6 bases from V and 0 bases from J; bases unmatched to any gene: 5. The CDR3 has 14 amino acids. Germline values: CDR1 SQVTM, CDR2 ANQGSEA. In DNA, the CDR3 is TGCAGCGTCTGGGACAGCTCCTCTGGAAACACCATATATTTT. Its translation is CSVWDSSSGNTIYF.

The CDR3 coding sequence is TGTGCCAGCAGTGGGGGACTAGCGGGACTCCAAGAGACCCAGTACTTC. Amino acid sequence: CASSGGLAGLQETQYF. This chain links TRBV6-1 with TRBJ2-5; 13 nucleotides match TRBD2. Germline values: CDR1 MNHNS, CDR2 SASEGT. J was trimmed by 1 base and V by 4 bases; bases with no gene match: 3. The CDR3 loop spans 16 amino acids.

The chain employs TRBV2 and TRBJ2-3, with 11 bases matching TRBD2. The V and J ends lost 3 bases and 3 bases, in that order; junction bases with no gene match: 2. This CDR3 is 15 amino acids long. Germline assignment: CDR1 SNHLY and CDR2 FYNNEI. The CDR3 bases are TGTGCCAGCAGTGATTCTAGCGGGAGGACAGATACGCAGTATTTT. This sequence encodes CASSDSSGRTDTQYF.

This clonotype was picked up one time. The chain recombines TRBV4-1 with TRBJ2-1, with 7 nucleotides matching TRBD2. The V segment lost 4 bases and the J segment 10 bases; nucleotides outside the gene matches: 7. From germline, CDR1 is MGHRA and CDR2 YSYEKL. The CDR3 is 13 residues long. The CDR3 region has the DNA TGCGCCAGCAGCCGAATTCTAGCGGCGGAGCAGTTCTTC. Its protein product is CASSRILAAEQFF.

The chain carries TRBV9 and TRBJ1-2, with D possibly TRBD1 on 5 matching bases. Germline V gene data show CDR1 as SGDLS and CDR2 as YYNGEE. V shed 4 bases and J shed 8 bases, with 18 bases lying between them. The CDR3 is 14 residues long. In DNA, the CDR3 is TGTGCCAGCAGCCCCCCCGGTCAGGGAAGAGGCTACACCTTC. This translates into CASSPPGQGRGYTF.

The rearrangement uses TRBV5-1 and TRBJ2-5, with 8 bases lining up with TRBD2. The CDR3 is 16 residues long. The trim removed 0 bases at V and 0 bases at J, leaving 4 bases unmatched. The germline gives CDR1 SGHRS, CDR2 YFSETQ. DNA for the CDR3: TGCGCCAGCAGCTTGGCTGTAGCGGGGTACCAAGAGACCCAGTACTTC. This codes for CASSLAVAGYQETQYF. Looking up the rest from reference TRBV5-1 and TRBJ2-5 gives the full variable domain: KAGVTQTPRYLIKTRGQQVTLSCSPISGHRSVSWYQQTPGQGLQFLFEYFSETQRNKGNFPGRFSGRQFSNSRSEMNVSTLELGDSALYLCASSLAVAGYQETQYFGPGTRLLVL.

This rearrangement joins TRBV29-1 to TRBJ2-3, with 7 bases matching TRBD2. The CDR3 contains 14 residues. The trim removed 5 bases at V and 2 bases at J, leaving 7 bases unmatched. Germline V CDR1 and CDR2: SQVTM, ANQGSEA. CDR3 nucleotides: TGCAGCGTTTTGGCGGGAGCTTCCACAGATACGCAGTATTTT. Translating gives CSVLAGASTDTQYF.